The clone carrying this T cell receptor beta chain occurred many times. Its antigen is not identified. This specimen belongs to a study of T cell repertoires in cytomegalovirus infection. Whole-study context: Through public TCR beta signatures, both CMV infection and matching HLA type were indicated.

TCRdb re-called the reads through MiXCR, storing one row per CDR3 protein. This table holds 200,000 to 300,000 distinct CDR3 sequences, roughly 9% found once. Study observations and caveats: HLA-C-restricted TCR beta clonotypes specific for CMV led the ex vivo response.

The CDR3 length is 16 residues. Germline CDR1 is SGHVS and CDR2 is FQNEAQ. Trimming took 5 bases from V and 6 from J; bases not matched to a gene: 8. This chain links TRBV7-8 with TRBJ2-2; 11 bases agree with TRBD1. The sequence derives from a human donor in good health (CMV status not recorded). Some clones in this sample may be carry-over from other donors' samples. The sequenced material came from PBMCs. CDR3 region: CASSRMGTGGPGELFF. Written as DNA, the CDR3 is TGTGCCAGCAGCCGAATGGGGACAGGGGGTCCCGGGGAGCTGTTTTTT.